The 11 T cell receptor beta chains in this list originate from one sample, sequenced in a study of spatial heterogeneity in lung cancer. TCRdb re-called the 5' RACE reads through MiXCR, storing one row per CDR3 protein. The repertoire holds approximately 39,000 distinct CDR3 sequences, with roughly 7.8% as singletons. Regarding time point: blood at routine non-recurrence follow-up after resection. The input for sequencing was PBMCs, taken at follow-up. These receptors were taken from a male donor with early-stage non-small cell lung cancer.

This clonotype was counted a few times. The V gene is TRBV6-1, the J gene TRBJ1-1; 10 bases agree with TRBD1. Germline CDR1 reads MNHNS; CDR2 reads SASEGT. Unmatched junction bases numbered 3, after V lost 3 bases and J lost 2 bases. The CDR3 extends over 15 amino acids. The CDR3 region is CASSERTGGNTEAFF. CDR3 nucleotides: TGTGCCAGCAGTGAGAGGACAGGGGGAAACACTGAAGCTTTCTTT.

At least ten counts were recorded for this clonotype. The chain is built from TRBV7-8 and TRBJ2-7; no definite D call. Trimming removed 5 bases from V and 6 bases from J, with 11 bases in between. The CDR3 totals 12 residues. CDR1 is SGHVS and CDR2 is FQNEAQ in the germline V gene. This CDR3 is CASSPLTSEQYF. The CDR3 nucleotides read TGTGCCAGCAGCCCCCTCACAAGCGAGCAGTACTTC.

This clonotype was counted many times. This chain uses TRBV7-2 with TRBJ2-3; D might be TRBD1 or TRBD2, each matching 6 bases. The CDR3 extends over 19 amino acids. V gave up 5 bases and J gave up 0 bases, with 24 bases separating them. Per the germline V gene, CDR1 is SGHTA and CDR2 is FQGNSA. The CDR3 protein is CASSHPRWGAVISTDTQYF. Written as DNA, the CDR3 is TGTGCCAGCAGCCATCCTAGGTGGGGGGCCGTGATTAGCACAGATACGCAGTATTTT.

At least ten counts were recorded for this clonotype. The chain employs TRBV7-2 and TRBJ1-6; no clear D. The V end was cut by 3 bases, the J end by 4 bases, with 7 bases between. The CDR3 loop spans 14 amino acids. Germline CDR1 SGHTA, CDR2 FQGNSA. In DNA form, the CDR3 reads TGTGCCAGCAGCTTGACACAGTATAATTCACCCCTCCACTTT. It encodes CASSLTQYNSPLHF.

This clonotype was seen ten or more times. V is TRBV10-3 and J is TRBJ1-2; TRBD1 is a possible D gene (6 bases). V dropped 0 bases and J dropped 2 bases, with 16 bases sitting between them. This CDR3 region has 17 residues. Looked up from germline, CDR1 is ENHRY and CDR2 is SYGVKD. The CDR3 nucleotides are TGTGCCATCAGTGAGTCGACGTGGCAGGGGACCAACTATGGCTACACCTTC. It encodes CAISESTWQGTNYGYTF.

This sequence joins TRBV5-5 and TRBJ2-7; D is perhaps TRBD1 or TRBD2 (5 bases each). Trimming left V 4 bases short and J 0 bases short, with 14 bases between. The CDR3 has 15 amino acids. The germline V gene encodes CDR1 SGHKS and CDR2 YYEKEE (reference sequence). The CDR3 is CASSPGTESSYEQYF. DNA of the CDR3: TGTGCCAGCAGCCCCGGGACGGAGAGCTCCTACGAGCAGTACTTC.

This clonotype has a count of ten or more. The J gene is TRBJ2-3, the V gene TRBV5-4; D assignment may be TRBD1 or TRBD2 (7 bases each). Trimming stripped 9 bases from V and 4 bases from J, with 24 bases between. Germline V gene data show CDR1 as SGHNT and CDR2 as YYREEE (reference sequence). The CDR3 has 16 residues. This CDR3 is CATLTRGGGEADTQYF. Written as DNA, the CDR3 is TGTGCCACCCTAACCCGGGGAGGGGGCGAAGCAGATACGCAGTATTTT.

Note on this clonotype: One base away lies a much larger clone, so this may be a sequencing read error. The J gene is TRBJ2-7, the V gene TRBV5-4, with a tentative D call TRBD2 (5 bases). CDR3 length equals 15 residues. Trimming shortened V by 2 bases and J by 6 bases, and 18 bases separated the two germline ends. Germline CDR1 reads SGHNT; CDR2 reads YYREEE (reference sequence). The CDR3 region is CASSLHASGPSEQYF. CDR3 DNA: TGTGCCAGCAGCTTACATGCCAGCGGACCCAGCGAGCAGTACTTC.

This clonotype occurred many times. The V call is TRBV20-1, the J call TRBJ2-7; 8 positions match TRBD1. Per germline, CDR1 DFQATT and CDR2 SNEGSKA (reference sequence). With 2 bases clipped from V and 10 bases from J, the junction kept 10 bases outside the gene matches. This CDR3 comprises 13 residues. CDR3 sequence (DNA): TGCAGTGCTAGACCCCCGGGACAGGTAGTCCAGTACTTC. Translating gives CSARPPGQVVQYF.

This clonotype showed up just a few times. The V and J genes are TRBV18 and TRBJ2-3; 7 positions match TRBD1. V lost 0 bases to trimming and J lost 2 bases; unmatched junction nucleotides: 5. This CDR3 has 16 amino acids. Germline loops: CDR1 KGHSH, CDR2 LQKENI. CDR3 loop: CASSPPGTADTDTQYF. The CDR3 coding sequence is TGTGCCAGCTCACCACCTGGGACAGCGGACACAGATACGCAGTATTTT.

This clonotype was counted many times. This chain connects TRBV12-5 to TRBJ2-5; D gene uncertain. From germline, CDR1 is LGHNT and CDR2 FRNRAP. The V end lost 6 bases, the J end lost 13 bases, and 21 bases lay between the germline ends. The CDR3 totals 13 residues. DNA of the CDR3: TGTGCTAGTGGCCGCGACCCTACAGCTTTGGGGTACTTC. Translating gives CASGRDPTALGYF. The full variable domain, with the rest looked up from reference TRBV12-5 and TRBJ2-5, is DARVTQTPRHKVTEMGQEVTMRCQPILGHNTVFWYRQTMMQGLELLAYFRNRAPLDDSGMPKDRFSAEMPDATLATLKIQPSEPRDSAVYFCASGRDPTALGYFGPGTRLLVL.